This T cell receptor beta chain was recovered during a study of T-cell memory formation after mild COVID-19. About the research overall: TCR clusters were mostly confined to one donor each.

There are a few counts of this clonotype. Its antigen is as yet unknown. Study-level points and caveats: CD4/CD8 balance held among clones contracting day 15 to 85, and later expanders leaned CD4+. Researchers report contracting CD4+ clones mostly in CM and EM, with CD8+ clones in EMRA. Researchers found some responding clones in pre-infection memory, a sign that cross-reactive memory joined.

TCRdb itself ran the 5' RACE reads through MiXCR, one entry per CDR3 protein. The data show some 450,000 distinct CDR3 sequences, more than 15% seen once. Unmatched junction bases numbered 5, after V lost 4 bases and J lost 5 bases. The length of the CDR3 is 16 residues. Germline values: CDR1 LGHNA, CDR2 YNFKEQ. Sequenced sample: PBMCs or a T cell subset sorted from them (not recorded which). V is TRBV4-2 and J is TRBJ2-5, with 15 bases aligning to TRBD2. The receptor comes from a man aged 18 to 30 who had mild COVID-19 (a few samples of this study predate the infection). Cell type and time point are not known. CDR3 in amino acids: CASSPRTSGGGETQYF. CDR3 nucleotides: TGTGCCAGCAGCCCTAGGACTAGCGGGGGGGGCGAGACCCAGTACTTC.